Described below is a single TCR beta chain sequence and its context. Measured with immunoSEQ multiplex PCR; TCRdb has only the in-frame clones, and not every one. Seen here are roughly 42,000 clones, 80% to 90% observed once, and the top ten hold about an eighth. These data come from a study of OX40 agonist ivuxolimab in advanced cancers. The V gene's germline CDR1 is MNHEY and CDR2 SVGAGI. The V end was cut by 2 bases, the J end by 7 bases, with 8 bases between. The CDR3 is 13 amino acids. V is TRBV6-5 and J is TRBJ1-4, with D possibly matching TRBD1 (5 bases). Source: CD4+ or CD8+ T cells sorted from blood, taken in a trial of the OX40 agonist ivuxolimab. This receptor was obtained from an adult with an advanced solid tumor such as melanoma, head and neck, liver or kidney cancer. The DNA of the CDR3 is TGTGCCAGCAGTTACGTTGGGGCTGAAAAACTGTTTTTT. As protein: CASSYVGAEKLFF.